One sample yielded the 16 T cell receptor beta chains listed below, sequenced in a study of blood T cell repertoires in COVID-19. The table came from immunoSEQ multiplex PCR; TCRdb's copy has only in-frame clones and leaves some out. The sample shows around 280,000 clones, roughly nine tenths of them seen only once. Sequencing input: PBMCs or T cells enriched from blood (not recorded which). The origin of the receptors is a woman aged 40 to 50 who had recovered from COVID-19.

There are a few counts of this clone. This chain uses TRBV14 with TRBJ2-7, with a possible D match to TRBD2 (6 bases). Trimming removed 3 bases from V and 5 bases from J, with 20 bases in between. The germline V gene has CDR1 SGHDN and CDR2 FVKESK. CDR3 length equals 16 residues. CDR3 bases: TGTGCCAGCAGCCAGCCCGGGACTTCAGGCGCCAACGAGCAGTACTTC. It encodes CASSQPGTSGANEQYF.

The chain has TRBV7-9 and TRBJ1-4; no reliable D call. Germline CDR1 reads SEHNR; CDR2 reads FQNEAQ (reference sequence). The ends were cut back, 1 base at V and 3 bases at J, with 6 bases in the middle. The length of the CDR3 is 14 residues. The CDR3 DNA reads TGTGCCAGCAGCTTAGTGAGGGCTAATGAAAAACTGTTTTTT. This codes for CASSLVRANEKLFF.

The chain uses TRBV6-5 and TRBJ1-5, with D maybe TRBD1 (5 bases). CDR1 is MNHEY and CDR2 is SVGAGI in the germline V gene. The ends were cut back, 5 bases at V and 6 bases at J, with 17 bases in the middle. The CDR3 has 15 amino acids. This CDR3 is CASSRPDGGGQPQHF. CDR3 nucleotides: TGTGCCAGCAGTCGGCCCGATGGGGGAGGTCAGCCCCAGCATTTT.

This clone was seen a few times. The chain joins TRBV30 to TRBJ2-5; TRBD2 aligns across 7 bases. The V gene end was trimmed by 7 bases and the J gene end by 4 bases; junction bases not matched to a gene: 9. The CDR3 sequence is 13 residues long. Germline-derived CDR1 and CDR2 are GTSNPN and SVGIG (reference sequence). CDR3: CASRGGVAETQYF. The CDR3 DNA reads TGTGCCTCCCGGGGAGGGGTTGCAGAGACCCAGTACTTC. Full variable domain (remainder filled in from reference TRBV30 and TRBJ2-5): SQTIHQWPATLVQPVGSPLSLECTVEGTSNPNLYWYRQAAGRGLQLLFYSVGIGQISSEVPQNLSASRPQDRQFILSSKKLLLSDSGFYLCASRGGVAETQYFGPGTRLLVL.

The chain recombines TRBV15 with TRBJ2-1, with D perhaps TRBD1 (6 bases). V lost 4 bases to trimming and J lost 5 bases, with 12 bases between them. From germline, CDR1 is LNHNV and CDR2 YYDKDF (reference sequence). The length of the CDR3 is 14 residues. In DNA form, the CDR3 reads TGTGCCACCAGCAACCAGGACAGAAACAATGAGCAGTTCTTC. This codes for CATSNQDRNNEQFF.

The chain has TRBV30 and TRBJ2-7, with 8 positions matching TRBD2. Per the germline V gene, CDR1 is GTSNPN and CDR2 is SVGIG (reference sequence). Losses at the gene ends were 3 bases for V and 2 bases for J; bases not matched to a gene: 12. The CDR3 consists of 16 residues. As DNA, the CDR3 is TGTGCCTGGAGGGGTACTGAACTAGCGGCCCCCTACGAGCAGTACTTC. Translation gives CAWRGTELAAPYEQYF. Complete variable domain (other parts from reference TRBV30 and TRBJ2-7): SQTIHQWPATLVQPVGSPLSLECTVEGTSNPNLYWYRQAAGRGLQLLFYSVGIGQISSEVPQNLSASRPQDRQFILSSKKLLLSDSGFYLCAWRGTELAAPYEQYFGPGTRLTVT.

The rearrangement joins TRBV7-2 to TRBJ2-2; 9 nucleotides align to TRBD2. CDR1 is SGHTA and CDR2 is FQGNSA in the germline V gene. J lost 4 bases, V lost 3 bases, and 6 bases had no gene match. CDR3 size: 16 residues. In DNA, the CDR3 is TGTGCCAGCAGCTTCGGGGGTAGCGGGGGCACCGGGGAGCTGTTTTTT. Translation gives CASSFGGSGGTGELFF.

J is TRBJ1-1 and V is TRBV28; D is unresolved. The V gene lost 7 bases and the J gene lost 3 bases, with 12 bases spanning the gap. Germline values: CDR1 MDHEN, CDR2 SYDVKM. This CDR3 has 13 residues. The CDR3 DNA follows: TGTGCCAGCATAGGAGGGCTGTACACTGAAGCTTTCTTT. Protein product: CASIGGLYTEAFF.

This rearrangement joins TRBV6-5 to TRBJ1-5, with 8 nucleotides matching TRBD1. With 2 bases clipped from V and 4 bases from J, the junction kept 4 bases outside the gene matches. The CDR3 is 15 amino acids. Per germline, CDR1 MNHEY and CDR2 SVGAGI. CDR3 protein: CASSYRQGRNQPQHF. In nucleotides, the CDR3 is TGTGCCAGCAGTTACCGACAGGGGCGGAATCAGCCCCAGCATTTT.

The chain recombines TRBV4-2 with TRBJ1-4; perhaps TRBD1 as D (5 bases). The CDR3 is made up of 14 amino acids. CDR1 LGHNA and CDR2 YNFKEQ come from the germline V gene. Trimming removed 5 bases at V and 8 bases at J, with 15 bases between. The CDR3 sequence is CASSGGGGLEKLFF. DNA of the CDR3: TGTGCCAGCAGCGGTGGCGGGGGATTGGAAAAACTGTTTTTT.

The chain has TRBV6-5 and TRBJ1-6; TRBD1 matches 7 bases. The CDR3 covers 14 residues. Germline V gives CDR1 MNHEY, CDR2 SVGAGI. V lost 6 bases to trimming and J lost 7 bases; unmatched junction nucleotides: 6. This chain's CDR3 is CASSSGQLNSPLHF. The CDR3 DNA follows: TGTGCCAGCAGCTCGGGACAGTTGAATTCACCCCTCCACTTT.

The chain links TRBV7-2 to TRBJ1-3, with TRBD1 as a possible D gene (5 bases). Trimming took 5 bases from V and 2 from J, leaving 16 bases between them. Germline CDR1 is SGHTA and CDR2 is FQGNSA. This CDR3 is built from 16 residues. CDR3 bases: TGTGCCAGCAGCCCCGGGCGGGGCAGAGCTGGAAACACCATATATTTT. Protein sequence: CASSPGRGRAGNTIYF.

In nucleotides, the CDR3 is TGTGCCAGCAGTTATGGTTCAGTCTTCTACAATGAGCAGTTCTTC. Translated: CASSYGSVFYNEQFF. This chain uses TRBV6-6 with TRBJ2-1, with D unclear. Germline V gene lookup returns CDR1 MNHNY and CDR2 SVGAGI (reference sequence). V was pared by 3 bases and J by 3 bases, with 12 bases between. The CDR3 totals 15 residues.

The chain couples TRBV2 to TRBJ1-4, with D unclear. There are 14 residues in the CDR3. CDR1 and CDR2 (germline): SNHLY, FYNNEI. V dropped 1 base and J dropped 5 bases, with 8 bases sitting between them. CDR3 DNA sequence: TGTGCCAGCAGTGAAGTCAGTACGAATGAAAAACTGTTTTTT. As protein: CASSEVSTNEKLFF.

V gene TRBV7-8 combines with J gene TRBJ2-1; maybe TRBD1 (7 bases). Germline CDR1 is SGHVS and CDR2 is FQNEAQ. The CDR3 totals 16 residues. Trimming removed 0 bases at V and 9 bases at J, with 18 bases between. The DNA for the CDR3 is TGTGCCAGCAGCTTAGCGCGGGCGGAGGGGGCGGGTGAGCAGTTCTTC. This codes for CASSLARAEGAGEQFF.

V usage is TRBV7-3 and J usage is TRBJ2-3; TRBD2 matches at 7 bases. Unmatched junction bases numbered 9, after V lost 5 bases and J lost 1 base. The CDR3 is 16 residues long. Germline values: CDR1 SGHTA, CDR2 FQGTGA. The CDR3 reads CASSPKTSVGTDTQYF. CDR3 coding DNA: TGTGCCAGCAGCCCGAAAACTAGCGTAGGCACAGATACGCAGTATTTT.